This is a list of T cell receptor beta chains from one sample in a study of vaccination effects on CD4 cells after COVID-19. The repertoire was sequenced with immunoSEQ multiplex PCR; TCRdb's copy has only in-frame clones and lacks some. The sample consists of about 63,000 clones, approximately 71% of them appearing once. Their antigens remain unidentified. The starting material was CD4+ T cells from PBMCs cultured with HCoV-OC43 spike peptides, obtained before COVID-19 vaccination. All receptors come from a human donor who received a COVID-19 vaccine. Both conserved end residues are part of each CDR3. Each record gives: V gene, D gene, J gene, clone size, CDR3 DNA, CDR3 protein. A D gene is named only where the DNA matches it firmly. A row's size may be missing; if present it is once, few, many or a size class.

TRBV15,.,TRBJ1-3,.,TGTGCCACCAGCCGACAGGTCTCTGGAAACACCATATATTTT,CATSRQVSGNTIYF
TRBV2,.,TRBJ1-2,.,TGTGCCAGCAGTGCCCGGCGCCTCGGGCCAGACTATGGCTACACCTTC,CASSARRLGPDYGYTF
TRBV19,.,TRBJ2-2,.,TGTGCCAGTGGAACCAGCAGAGTAAACACCGGGGAGCTGTTTTTT,CASGTSRVNTGELFF
TRBV7-9,.,TRBJ2-2,.,TGTGCCAGCAGCTTCGGTATGGCCGGGGAGCTGTTTTTT,CASSFGMAGELFF
TRBV6-6,.,TRBJ1-5,once,TGTGCCAGCAGTCGATCCGACACCTCCAATCAGCCCCAGCATTTT,CASSRSDTSNQPQHF
TRBV5-8,.,TRBJ1-1,.,TGTGCCAGCCCTAATCGTGGGGTTGGATTGAACACTGAAGCTTTCTTT,CASPNRGVGLNTEAFF
TRBV7-7,.,TRBJ1-5,.,TGTGCCAGCAGCTTATTGGGCAAGGGTTCTTGGAATCAGCCCCAGCATTTT,CASSLLGKGSWNQPQHF
TRBV18,.,TRBJ2-5,.,TGTGCCAGCTCCGACGGCAGGACGGAGACCCAGTACTTC,CASSDGRTETQYF
TRBV18,.,TRBJ1-1,.,TGTGCCAGCTCACCGAACAGCCTGACAGCTGAAGCTTTCTTT,CASSPNSLTAEAFF
TRBV24-1,.,TRBJ2-2,.,TGTGCCACCAGTGCCCCGTCGACAGGAGGGGAGCTGTTTTTT,CATSAPSTGGELFF
TRBV7-9,TRBD1,TRBJ2-2,once,TGTGCCAGCAGCTTAAAGGGACAGGGTGCCGGGGAGCTGTTTTTT,CASSLKGQGAGELFF
TRBV3-1/TRBV3-2,TRBD2,TRBJ2-1,.,TGTGCCAGCAGCCGCCGACTAGCGGGGGCGTACAATGAGCAGTTCTTC,CASSRRLAGAYNEQFF
TRBV28,.,TRBJ2-3,few,TGTGCCAGCAGTCTACAGGGCCCCACAGATACGCAGTATTTT,CASSLQGPTDTQYF
TRBV7-8,TRBD1,TRBJ1-5,.,TGTGCCAGCAGCTCCCGAGACAGGGCGGGTCAGCCCCAGCATTTT,CASSSRDRAGQPQHF
TRBV24-1,TRBD1,TRBJ2-3,.,TGTGCCACCAGTGACCCGGACAGGTCGGGCACAGATACGCAGTATTTT,CATSDPDRSGTDTQYF
TRBV5-4,.,TRBJ2-2,.,TGTGCCAGCAGCTCTAGGACAGCGAACACCGGGGAGCTGTTTTTT,CASSSRTANTGELFF
TRBV6-4,.,TRBJ2-3,.,TGTGCCAGCAGGGGGGACCTGACATCTAGCACAGATACGCAGTATTTT,CASRGDLTSSTDTQYF
TRBV6-5,.,TRBJ2-3,.,TGTGCCAGCAACCGGGGTGCAGGGCGCACAGATACGCAGTATTTT,CASNRGAGRTDTQYF
TRBV2,TRBD1,TRBJ1-4,.,TGTGCCAGCAGAGGAGACAGGGGGAGTGAAAAACTGTTTTTT,CASRGDRGSEKLFF
TRBV5-1,.,TRBJ2-1,once,TGCGCCAGCAGCTTGCAGAGGGGGTCTGCCAATATTGAGCAGTTCTTC,CASSLQRGSANIEQFF
TRBV10-1,TRBD2,TRBJ2-3,.,TGCGCCAGCGGGCTAGCGGGGGCCGATACGCAGTATTTT,CASGLAGADTQYF
TRBV2,TRBD1,TRBJ2-4,few,TGTGCCAGCAGCGGGGGCCCGGGACAGGGGAAGAGCATTCAGTACTTC,CASSGGPGQGKSIQYF
TRBV5-1,TRBD1,TRBJ2-5,.,TGCGCCAGCAGCTTGACCGGGACAGGAGAAGAGACCCAGTACTTC,CASSLTGTGEETQYF
TRBV4-2,.,TRBJ1-3,few,TGTGCCAGCAGCCAAGATATCTCGTGGACAGAGAACACCATATATTTT,CASSQDISWTENTIYF
TRBV24-1,TRBD1,TRBJ2-2,.,TGTGCCACCAGTGATTTTGGGACAGGGTCCACCGGGGAGCTGTTTTTT,CATSDFGTGSTGELFF
TRBV7-2,TRBD1,TRBJ2-6,.,TGTGCCAGCAGCTTAGGTTCAGGGGGCTCTGGGGCCAACGTCCTGACTTTC,CASSLGSGGSGANVLTF
TRBV5-1,TRBD2,TRBJ2-5,.,TGCGCCAGCAGCCCGAGCGGGGGGGGCCAAGAGACCCAGTACTTC,CASSPSGGGQETQYF
TRBV19,TRBD1,TRBJ1-2,.,TGTGCCAGTAGTATCGACAGGGGGCTTTTTGGCTACACCTTC,CASSIDRGLFGYTF
TRBV12-3/TRBV12-4,TRBD1,TRBJ1-1,.,TGTGCCAGCGTCTCAGGGGGCAATGAAGCTTTCTTT,CASVSGGNEAFF
TRBV5-1,.,TRBJ2-3,.,TGCGCCAGCAGATATACTAGCACAGATACGCAGTATTTT,CASRYTSTDTQYF
TRBV5-1,.,TRBJ2-1,.,TGCGCCAGCAGCTTTGGAACTAGCTCTCGGGAGCAGTTCTTC,CASSFGTSSREQFF
TRBV12-3/TRBV12-4,.,TRBJ1-1,few,TGTGCCAGCAGAACAGGGACTGAAGCTTTCTTT,CASRTGTEAFF
TRBV28,.,TRBJ1-1,.,TGTGCCACCTTAGAGGCTCTGAACACTGAAGCTTTCTTT,CATLEALNTEAFF
TRBV6-1,.,TRBJ1-3,.,TGTGCCAGCAGTGAACAGGTCTCTGGAAACACCATATATTTT,CASSEQVSGNTIYF
TRBV5-1,TRBD2,TRBJ2-5,.,TGCGCCAGCAGCGCGGGACTAGCGGGCCAACAAGAGACCCAGTACTTC,CASSAGLAGQQETQYF
TRBV4-1,.,TRBJ1-5,.,TGCGCCAGCAGCCAAGACAGGGAGGTCCAGCCCCAGCATTTT,CASSQDREVQPQHF
TRBV7-2,.,TRBJ1-5,few,TGTGCCAGCAGCCGCGGGACAAATAGCAATCAGCCCCAGCATTTT,CASSRGTNSNQPQHF
TRBV12-3/TRBV12-4,TRBD1,TRBJ2-3,.,TGTGCCAGCAGTAGACAGGGGGATACGCAGTATTTT,CASSRQGDTQYF
TRBV28,TRBD2,TRBJ2-5,.,TGTGCCAGCACCCGGACTAGCAAGTTCGAGACCCAGTACTTC,CASTRTSKFETQYF
TRBV11-3,.,TRBJ2-1,.,TGTGCCAGCAGCTTGCGGCGAGGGGGCGGGGATGAGCAGTTCTTC,CASSLRRGGGDEQFF
TRBV27,.,TRBJ2-5,.,TGTGCCAGCAGTTCGGGTCGCGAAGAGACCCAGTACTTC,CASSSGREETQYF
TRBV24-1,TRBD1,TRBJ1-5,few,TGTGCCACCGGGGGAGGGACAGATCCTGATCAGCCCCAGCATTTT,CATGGGTDPDQPQHF
TRBV27,.,TRBJ1-2,.,TGTGCCAGCAGGAAGCTGCCGGACTATGGCTACACCTTC,CASRKLPDYGYTF
TRBV30,.,TRBJ1-2,few,TGTGCCTGGAGTGAGTCCGACCCCGGCTACACCTTC,CAWSESDPGYTF
TRBV10-3,.,TRBJ1-5,once,TGTGCCATCACGGGACCTAGCAATCAGCCCCAGCATTTT,CAITGPSNQPQHF
TRBV7-2,.,TRBJ1-1,few,TGTGCCAGCAGCCCGGCGGTTTCTGAAGCTTTCTTT,CASSPAVSEAFF
TRBV30,.,TRBJ1-3,.,TGTGCCTGGGACCGGGGACAAGGAAACACCATATATTTT,CAWDRGQGNTIYF
TRBV13,.,TRBJ1-1,.,TGTGCCAGCAGCTTAAATCGCGGTAGCACTGAAGCTTTCTTT,CASSLNRGSTEAFF
TRBV11-2,.,TRBJ2-3,.,TGTGCCAGCAGCAAGACTGGCACAGATACGCAGTATTTT,CASSKTGTDTQYF
TRBV25-1,.,TRBJ1-2,.,TGTGCCAGCAGTGCCACGCAACCCTATGGCTACACCTTC,CASSATQPYGYTF
TRBV6-4,.,TRBJ2-5,.,TGTGCCAGCAGTGACGCTCGGGGAAAACAAGAGACCCAGTACTTC,CASSDARGKQETQYF
TRBV5-5,TRBD1,TRBJ1-2,.,TGTGCCAGCAGCTTGTCAGGGGGCTCTGGCTACACCTTC,CASSLSGGSGYTF
TRBV12-5,TRBD1,TRBJ2-5,.,TGTGCTAGTGGCCGGACAGGGGTGGAGACCCAGTACTTC,CASGRTGVETQYF
TRBV11-2,TRBD1,TRBJ2-2,.,TGTGCCAGCAGCAAACGATCCCCCCGGACAGGAAACACCGGGGAGCTGTTTTTT,CASSKRSPRTGNTGELFF
TRBV29-1,.,TRBJ2-5,.,TGCAGCGTTGAGGGAGACTCCCAAGAGACCCAGTACTTC,CSVEGDSQETQYF
TRBV7-2,TRBD2,TRBJ2-1,.,TGTGCCAGCAGCCAAAGACTAGCAGGTGAGCAGTTCTTC,CASSQRLAGEQFF
TRBV7-2,TRBD2,TRBJ2-1,few,TGTGCCAGCAGCTTTAGCGGGGGGGCCAAAAATGAGCAGTTCTTC,CASSFSGGAKNEQFF
TRBV5-1,.,TRBJ2-5,once,TGCGCCAGCAGCTCAACCCGGGACGGGGGGACCCAGTACTTC,CASSSTRDGGTQYF